This is a list of T cell receptor beta chains from one sample in a study of yellow fever vaccine responses in identical twins. TCRdb used MiXCR to reprocess the RT-PCR reads, holding one entry per CDR3 protein. This sample has 6,000 to 8,500 distinct CDR3 sequences, with about 86% found just once. The sequencing here drew on T cells from blood (PBMCs), unsorted or a sorted subset (not recorded which), taken before or after yellow fever vaccination (not recorded which). These receptors were obtained from a woman younger than 35 who received the yellow fever vaccine. The CDR3 runs from the conserved cysteine through the conserved F or W. The D gene is left open where the match is weak. Expanded clones are given a class, and other clones once, few, many or no size at all.

clone_size j_call v_call d_call cdr3_aa cdr3_nt
- TRBJ2-1 TRBV12-3/TRBV12-4 - CASSVTVNSFF TGTGCCAGCAGTGTCACGGTAAATTCGTTCTTC
- TRBJ2-7 TRBV6-1 - CASSQLQGGREQYF TGTGCCAGCAGCCAGCTTCAGGGGGGACGGGAGCAGTACTTC
once TRBJ2-1 TRBV29-1 - CSGKGGPYNEQFF TGCAGCGGAAAAGGGGGGCCGTACAATGAGCAGTTCTTC
- TRBJ1-1 TRBV10-3 - CAIRPSGGAGLPTEAFF TGTGCCATCAGACCCAGCGGGGGGGCCGGCCTCCCCACTGAAGCTTTCTTT
once TRBJ2-1 TRBV5-1 - CASSLGDSNNEQFF TGCGCCAGCAGCTTGGGGGACTCCAACAATGAGCAGTTCTTC
- TRBJ2-2 TRBV6-4 - CASSDIWAGELFF TGTGCCAGCAGTGACATTTGGGCCGGGGAGCTGTTTTTT
few TRBJ2-4 TRBV11-3 - CASSLRQGLAKNIQYF TGTGCCAGCAGCCTTCGGCAGGGGCTAGCCAAAAACATTCAGTACTTC
- TRBJ2-1 TRBV18 TRBD2 CASSPSTSGTGNEQFF TGTGCCAGCTCACCGTCGACTAGCGGGACAGGAAATGAGCAGTTCTTC
- TRBJ1-2 TRBV11-1 TRBD1 CASSSPGQPLGYTF TGTGCCAGCAGCTCACCGGGACAGCCTCTAGGCTACACCTTC
- TRBJ2-3 TRBV20-1 TRBD1 CSANRPGTGIDTQYF TGCAGTGCTAACCGCCCCGGGACAGGGATAGATACGCAGTATTTT
- TRBJ1-3 TRBV2 - CASSVQGALSGNTIYF TGTGCCAGCAGTGTTCAGGGAGCGCTCTCTGGAAACACCATATATTTT
- TRBJ2-7 TRBV18 - CASSPPGRRYEQYF TGTGCCAGCTCCCCCCCAGGCCGCCGATACGAGCAGTACTTC
once TRBJ1-2 TRBV11-2 - CASSLRDGLNYGYTF TGTGCCAGCAGCCTACGGGACGGATTGAACTATGGCTACACCTTC
- TRBJ2-1 TRBV28 - CASSAWDTTYNEQFF TGTGCCAGCAGTGCCTGGGACACAACCTACAATGAGCAGTTCTTC
- TRBJ1-1 TRBV7-6 - CASSLSQNTEAFF TGTGCCAGCAGCTTATCCCAGAACACTGAAGCTTTCTTT
- TRBJ2-5 TRBV24-1 - CATSDPGDPKETQYF TGTGCCACCAGTGATCCCGGGGACCCGAAAGAGACCCAGTACTTC
- TRBJ2-1 TRBV19 - CASSTPVGYNEQFF TGTGCCAGTAGTACTCCAGTTGGGTACAATGAGCAGTTCTTC
- TRBJ1-4 TRBV7-9 - CASSLEGHEKLFF TGTGCCAGCAGCTTAGAGGGGCATGAAAAACTGTTTTTT
- TRBJ1-4 TRBV29-1 TRBD1 CSVGQGEKLFF TGCAGCGTCGGACAGGGAGAAAAACTGTTTTTT
- TRBJ2-7 TRBV7-9 TRBD1 CASSLVTGALVHEQYF TGTGCCAGCAGCTTAGTCACAGGGGCCCTCGTCCACGAGCAGTACTTC
- TRBJ2-3 TRBV11-2 TRBD2 CASSYFPLAGGIAQYF TGTGCCAGCAGCTACTTCCCGCTAGCGGGGGGAATAGCGCAGTATTTT
once TRBJ2-5 TRBV29-1 TRBD2 CSLLAGEETQYF TGCAGCTTACTAGCGGGAGAAGAGACCCAGTACTTC
- TRBJ1-6 TRBV2 TRBD1 CASSARQGGSPLHF TGTGCCAGCAGTGCGCGACAGGGCGGTTCACCCCTCCACTTT
- TRBJ2-3 TRBV24-1 - CATSSKGPVDTQYF TGTGCCACCAGTTCAAAAGGGCCAGTGGATACGCAGTATTTT
- TRBJ2-5 TRBV19 - CASSMRQAKTQYF TGTGCCAGTAGTATGAGACAGGCGAAGACCCAGTACTTC
few TRBJ2-5 TRBV11-1 - CASSPPVGGLPQETQYF TGTGCCAGCAGCCCCCCCGTGGGAGGTCTACCTCAAGAGACCCAGTACTTC
- TRBJ1-5 TRBV2 - CASSEALNQPQHF TGTGCCAGCAGTGAAGCCCTTAATCAGCCCCAGCATTTT
- TRBJ2-7 TRBV2 - CASSRDFSYEQYF TGTGCCAGCAGCCGGGACTTCTCCTACGAGCAGTACTTC
- TRBJ1-1 TRBV29-1 - CSVGGQGSSEAFF TGCAGCGTTGGTGGCCAGGGATCGTCTGAAGCTTTCTTT
- TRBJ2-1 TRBV11-3 TRBD1 CASSPSGGAYNEQFF TGTGCCAGCAGCCCCTCAGGGGGCGCGTATAATGAGCAGTTCTTC
- TRBJ1-1 TRBV12-3/TRBV12-4 - CASRLHRLSTEAFF TGTGCCAGCAGACTACACAGATTGTCCACTGAAGCTTTCTTT
- TRBJ2-1 TRBV30 TRBD2 CAWSVGLAGEQFF TGTGCCTGGAGTGTAGGGCTAGCGGGAGAGCAGTTCTTC
- TRBJ2-6 TRBV29-1 - CSVDSGANVLTF TGCAGCGTTGACTCTGGGGCCAACGTCCTGACTTTC
- TRBJ1-4 TRBV2 - CASIGGTNEKLFF TGTGCCAGCATTGGAGGAACTAATGAAAAACTGTTTTTT
- TRBJ2-2 TRBV5-5 - CASRTGRQGTGELFF TGTGCCAGCAGGACAGGACGGCAGGGCACCGGGGAGCTGTTTTTT
- TRBJ2-5 TRBV20-1 - CSAPRIGMGETQYF TGCAGTGCTCCCCGGATTGGGATGGGAGAGACCCAGTACTTC
- TRBJ2-2 TRBV5-4 - CASSLVVGRTGELFF TGTGCCAGCAGCTTGGTGGTGGGGAGGACCGGGGAGCTGTTTTTT
- TRBJ1-5 TRBV29-1 TRBD1 CSVASGGQPQHF TGCAGCGTTGCATCAGGGGGTCAGCCCCAGCATTTT
- TRBJ2-3 TRBV5-1 TRBD1 CASSLGDRGDTQYF TGCGCCAGCAGCTTGGGGGACAGGGGAGATACGCAGTATTTT
- TRBJ1-2 TRBV7-9 - CASSLAQHYGYTF TGTGCCAGCAGCTTAGCTCAGCACTATGGCTACACCTTC
- TRBJ1-1 TRBV28 - CASSHYMNTEAFF TGTGCCAGCAGTCATTACATGAACACTGAAGCTTTCTTT
- TRBJ2-5 TRBV6-1 - CASSVVSSVETQYF TGTGCCAGCAGTGTTGTGAGCTCTGTAGAGACCCAGTACTTC